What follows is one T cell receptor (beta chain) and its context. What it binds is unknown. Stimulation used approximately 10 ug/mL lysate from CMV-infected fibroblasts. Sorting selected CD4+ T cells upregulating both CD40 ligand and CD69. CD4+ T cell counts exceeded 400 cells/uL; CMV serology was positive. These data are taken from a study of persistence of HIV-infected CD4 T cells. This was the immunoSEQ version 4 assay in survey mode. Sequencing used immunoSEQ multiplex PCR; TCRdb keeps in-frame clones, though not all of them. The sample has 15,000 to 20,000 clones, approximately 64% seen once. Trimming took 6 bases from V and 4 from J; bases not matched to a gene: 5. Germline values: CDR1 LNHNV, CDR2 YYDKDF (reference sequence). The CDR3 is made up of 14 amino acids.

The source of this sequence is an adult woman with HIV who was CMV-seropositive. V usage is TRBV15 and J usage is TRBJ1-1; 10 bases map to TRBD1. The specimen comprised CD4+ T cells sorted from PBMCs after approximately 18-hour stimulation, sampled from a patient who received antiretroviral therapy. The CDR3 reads CATSSDRGGTEAFF. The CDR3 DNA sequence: TGTGCCACCAGTTCGGACAGGGGGGGCACTGAAGCTTTCTTT.